The next 13 T cell receptor beta chains were all read from a single sample in a study of radiotherapy plus CTLA-4 blockade in lung cancer. This table comes from immunoSEQ multiplex PCR, and its TCRdb copy is limited to in-frame clones, with some not included. Of about 110,000 clones in the sample, 81% were seen once. The sample was peripheral blood, taken from a patient treated with radiotherapy plus ipilimumab. The receptors come from a human donor with non-small cell lung cancer that progressed on radiotherapy plus ipilimumab. Some clones in this sample may be carry-over from other donors' samples.

The chain couples TRBV2 to TRBJ2-1, with 7 positions matching TRBD2. The germline V gene has CDR1 SNHLY and CDR2 FYNNEI. The CDR3 has 15 residues. Germline trimming cut 6 bases from V and 3 bases from J; bases unmatched to any gene: 8. The CDR3 protein is CASSPLAGDYNEQFF. The CDR3 DNA sequence: TGTGCCAGCAGCCCCCTGGCGGGGGACTACAATGAGCAGTTCTTC.

The chain has TRBV11-3 and TRBJ2-3, with 11 bases identical to TRBD2. Trimming cost V 1 base and J 2 bases; bases outside gene matches: 14. CDR1 is SGHNT, CDR2 YENEEA, per germline. The CDR3 totals 20 residues. The CDR3 is CASSLGFPKLAGAVTDTQYF. Here the CDR3 DNA reads TGTGCCAGCAGCTTAGGGTTTCCAAAACTAGCGGGGGCCGTCACAGATACGCAGTATTTT.

This chain uses TRBV28 with TRBJ2-7; D gene ambiguous. From germline, CDR1 is MDHEN and CDR2 SYDVKM. The CDR3 contains 15 residues. V was cut by 3 bases and J by 5 bases, with 17 bases left in between. Here the CDR3 reads CASSFVGLRNNEQYF. The DNA of the CDR3 is TGTGCCAGCAGTTTCGTCGGATTAAGAAATAACGAGCAGTACTTC.

V is TRBV5-1 and J is TRBJ1-1; D unclear. CDR1 is SGHRS, CDR2 YFSETQ, per germline. The germline V and J ends were trimmed by 6 bases and 3 bases, with 9 bases remaining between them. CDR3 length: 12 amino acids. This CDR3 is CASKDEYTEAFF. Here the CDR3 DNA reads TGCGCCAGCAAAGACGAGTACACTGAAGCTTTCTTT.

This chain uses TRBV29-1 with TRBJ1-2; no clear D gene. This CDR3 comprises 13 residues. Germline CDR1 is SQVTM and CDR2 is ANQGSEA. The V gene lost 0 bases and the J gene lost 4 bases, with 9 bases spanning the gap. CDR3 sequence (DNA): TGCAGCGTTGAAGATGCGTCAGGCTATGGCTACACCTTC. Amino acid sequence: CSVEDASGYGYTF.

The V gene is TRBV2, the J gene TRBJ1-4; D is ambiguous. Germline V lookup: CDR1 SNHLY, CDR2 FYNNEI. V lost 1 base to trimming and J lost 5 bases, with 5 bases between them. This CDR3 has 13 amino acids. The CDR3 DNA sequence: TGTGCCAGCAGTGAAGAAACGAATGAAAAACTGTTTTTT. Protein: CASSEETNEKLFF.

V and J are TRBV4-2 and TRBJ2-3; D is possibly TRBD2 (6 bases). The length of the CDR3 is 13 residues. V was shortened by 0 bases and J by 5 bases, with 6 bases between the two germline ends. Germline assignment: CDR1 LGHNA and CDR2 YNFKEQ. Here the CDR3 reads CASSQEGGDTQYF. The CDR3 region has the DNA TGTGCCAGCAGCCAAGAGGGGGGAGATACGCAGTATTTT.

The rearrangement links TRBV6-5 to TRBJ1-6; D gene ambiguous. CDR3 length equals 13 residues. V was shortened by 6 bases and J by 6 bases, with 9 bases between the two germline ends. From germline, CDR1 is MNHEY and CDR2 SVGAGI. The CDR3 DNA reads as TGTGCCAGCAGCCTCGCCTTTAATTCACCCCTCCACTTT. As protein: CASSLAFNSPLHF.

The V and J genes are TRBV7-9 and TRBJ2-7; D unclear. CDR3 length: 13 amino acids. Trimming took 1 base from V and 1 from J, leaving 5 bases between them. The V gene's germline CDR1 is SEHNR and CDR2 FQNEAQ (reference sequence). CDR3 coding DNA: TGTGCCAGCAGCTTAGGTTATTCCTACGAGCAGTACTTC. Translating gives CASSLGYSYEQYF.

CDR3: CASNTNSNYGYTF. CDR3 sequence (DNA): TGTGCCAGCAATACGAACAGCAACTATGGCTACACCTTC. This chain links TRBV6-6 with TRBJ1-2; D not resolved. The V end was cut by 7 bases, the J end by 2 bases, with 11 bases between. Germline values: CDR1 MNHNY, CDR2 SVGAGI (reference sequence). The CDR3 is 13 amino acids.

This rearrangement joins TRBV2 to TRBJ1-2, with no clear D. Germline assignment: CDR1 SNHLY and CDR2 FYNNEI. V lost 0 bases and J 4 bases, leaving 9 bases between the germline ends. This CDR3 contains 14 residues. The CDR3 loop is CASSEATFIYGYTF. Written as DNA, the CDR3 is TGTGCCAGCAGTGAAGCGACATTCATCTATGGCTACACCTTC. Variable domain in full (rest from reference TRBV2 and TRBJ1-2): EPEVTQTPSHQVTQMGQEVILRCVPISNHLYFYWYRQILGQKVEFLVSFYNNEISEKSEIFDDQFSVERPDGSNFTLKIRSTKLEDSAMYFCASSEATFIYGYTFGSGTRLTVV.

This rearrangement joins TRBV4-3 to TRBJ2-2, with 9 bases identical to TRBD1. The CDR3 is 14 amino acids. The V segment lost 6 bases and the J segment 5 bases; nucleotides outside the gene matches: 4. Germline V CDR1 and CDR2: LGHNA, YSLEER. The CDR3 region is CASRRQGGTGELFF. CDR3 sequence (DNA): TGCGCCAGCAGACGACAGGGGGGGACCGGGGAGCTGTTTTTT.

A single count supports this clone. This chain uses TRBV5-4 with TRBJ1-1; D possibly corresponds to TRBD1 (6 bases). The CDR3 has 16 amino acids. Germline V gives CDR1 SGHNT, CDR2 YYREEE (reference sequence). Trimming stripped 0 bases from V and 4 bases from J, with 16 bases between. CDR3 amino acids: CASSLVVGGGGTEAFF. The CDR3 DNA reads TGTGCCAGCAGCTTGGTAGTTGGGGGAGGGGGCACTGAAGCTTTCTTT.